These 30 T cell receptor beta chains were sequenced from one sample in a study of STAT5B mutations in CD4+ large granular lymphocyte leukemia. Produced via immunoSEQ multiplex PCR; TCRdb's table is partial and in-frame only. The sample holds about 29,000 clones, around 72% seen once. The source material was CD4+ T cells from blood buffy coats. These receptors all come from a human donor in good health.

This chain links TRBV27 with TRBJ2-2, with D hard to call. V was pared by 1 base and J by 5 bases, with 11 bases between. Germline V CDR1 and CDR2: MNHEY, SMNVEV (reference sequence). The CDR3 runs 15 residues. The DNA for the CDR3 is TGTGCCAGCAGTTTATTTTCACCTAAGACCGGGGAGCTGTTTTTT. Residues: CASSLFSPKTGELFF.

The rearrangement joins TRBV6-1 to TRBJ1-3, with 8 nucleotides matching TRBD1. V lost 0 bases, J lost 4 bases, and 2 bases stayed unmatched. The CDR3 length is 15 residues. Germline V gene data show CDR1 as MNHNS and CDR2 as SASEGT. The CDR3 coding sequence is TGTGCCAGCAGTGAAGCTAGGACAGGGGGAAACACCATATATTTT. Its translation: CASSEARTGGNTIYF.

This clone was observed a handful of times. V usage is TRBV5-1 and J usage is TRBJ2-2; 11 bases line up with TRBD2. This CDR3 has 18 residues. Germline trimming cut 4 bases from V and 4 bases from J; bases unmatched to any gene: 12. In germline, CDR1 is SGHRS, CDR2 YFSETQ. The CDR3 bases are TGCGCCAGCAGCCCGGGAACTAGCGGGGGCCGGGTCACCGGGGAGCTGTTTTTT. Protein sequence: CASSPGTSGGRVTGELFF.

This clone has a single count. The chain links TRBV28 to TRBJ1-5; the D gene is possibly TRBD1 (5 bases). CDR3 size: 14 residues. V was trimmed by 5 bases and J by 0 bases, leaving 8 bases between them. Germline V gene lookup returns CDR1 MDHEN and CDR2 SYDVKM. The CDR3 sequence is CASSGTVSNQPQHF. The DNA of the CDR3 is TGTGCCAGCAGTGGGACCGTTAGCAATCAGCCCCAGCATTTT.

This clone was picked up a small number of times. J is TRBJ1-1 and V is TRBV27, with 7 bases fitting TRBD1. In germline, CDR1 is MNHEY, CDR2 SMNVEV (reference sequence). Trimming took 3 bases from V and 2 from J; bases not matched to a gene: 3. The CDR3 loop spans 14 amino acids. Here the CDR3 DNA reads TGTGCCAGCAGTTTTGGGACAGATAACACTGAAGCTTTCTTT. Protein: CASSFGTDNTEAFF.

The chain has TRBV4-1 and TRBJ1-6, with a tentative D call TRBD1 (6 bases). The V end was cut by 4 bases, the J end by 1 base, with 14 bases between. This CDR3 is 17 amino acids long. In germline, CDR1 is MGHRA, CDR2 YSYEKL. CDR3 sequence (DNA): TGCGCCAGCAGCCTCCATCGAGGACAGTCCTATAATTCACCCCTCCACTTT. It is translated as CASSLHRGQSYNSPLHF.

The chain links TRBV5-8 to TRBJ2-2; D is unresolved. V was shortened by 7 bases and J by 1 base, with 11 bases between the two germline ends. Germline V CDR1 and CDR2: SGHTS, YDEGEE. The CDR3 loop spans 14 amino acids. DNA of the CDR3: TGTGCCAGCCTCTATGACCGGAACACCGGGGAGCTGTTTTTT. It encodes CASLYDRNTGELFF.

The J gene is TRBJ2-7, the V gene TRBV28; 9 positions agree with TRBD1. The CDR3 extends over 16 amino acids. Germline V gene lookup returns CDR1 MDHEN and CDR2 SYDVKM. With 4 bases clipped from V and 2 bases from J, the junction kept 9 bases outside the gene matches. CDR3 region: CASSSYGTGITYEQYF. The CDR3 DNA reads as TGTGCCAGCAGTTCCTACGGGACAGGGATCACCTACGAGCAGTACTTC.

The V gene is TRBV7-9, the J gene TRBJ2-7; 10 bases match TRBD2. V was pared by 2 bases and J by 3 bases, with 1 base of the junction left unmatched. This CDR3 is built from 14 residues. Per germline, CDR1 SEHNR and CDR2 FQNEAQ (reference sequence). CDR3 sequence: CASSLSGRGYEQYF. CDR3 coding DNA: TGTGCCAGCAGCTTAAGCGGGAGGGGCTACGAGCAGTACTTC.

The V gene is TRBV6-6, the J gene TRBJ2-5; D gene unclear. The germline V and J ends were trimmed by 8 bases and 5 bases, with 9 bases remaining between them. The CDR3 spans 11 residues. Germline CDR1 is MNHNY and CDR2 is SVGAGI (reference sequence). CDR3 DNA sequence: TGTGCCAGCGGAGTGGGTGAGACCCAGTACTTC. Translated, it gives CASGVGETQYF.

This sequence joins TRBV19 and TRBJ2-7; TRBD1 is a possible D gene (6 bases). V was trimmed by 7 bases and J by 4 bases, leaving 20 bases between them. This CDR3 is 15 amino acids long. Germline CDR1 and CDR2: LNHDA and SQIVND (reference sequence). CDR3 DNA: TGTGCCAGTAAGACAGAAAGGACAGCTTGGTACGAGCAGTACTTC. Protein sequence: CASKTERTAWYEQYF.

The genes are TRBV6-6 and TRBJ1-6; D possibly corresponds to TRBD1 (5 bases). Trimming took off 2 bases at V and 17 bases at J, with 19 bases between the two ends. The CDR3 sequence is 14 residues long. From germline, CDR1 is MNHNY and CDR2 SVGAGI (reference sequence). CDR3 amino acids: CASSYGADFPYFHF. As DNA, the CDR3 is TGTGCCAGCAGTTACGGGGCAGACTTTCCCTATTTCCACTTT.

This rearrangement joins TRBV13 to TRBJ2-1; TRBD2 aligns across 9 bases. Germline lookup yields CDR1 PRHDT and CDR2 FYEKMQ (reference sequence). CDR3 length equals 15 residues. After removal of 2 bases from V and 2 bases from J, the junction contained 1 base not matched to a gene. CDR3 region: CASSLRLAAYNEQFF. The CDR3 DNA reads TGTGCCAGCAGCTTACGACTAGCGGCCTACAATGAGCAGTTCTTC.

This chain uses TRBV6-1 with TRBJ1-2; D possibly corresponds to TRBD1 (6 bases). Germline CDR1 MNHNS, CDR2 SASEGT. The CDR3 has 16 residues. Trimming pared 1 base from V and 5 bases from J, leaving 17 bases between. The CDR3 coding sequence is TGTGCCAGCAGTGAAGGCCCCCCAGGGGCGAGATATGGCTACACCTTC. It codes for CASSEGPPGARYGYTF.

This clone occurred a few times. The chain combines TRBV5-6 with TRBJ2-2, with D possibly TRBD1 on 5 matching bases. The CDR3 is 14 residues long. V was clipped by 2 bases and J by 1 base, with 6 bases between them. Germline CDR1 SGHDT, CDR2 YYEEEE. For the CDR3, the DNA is TGTGCCAGCAGCTTCGGACAGAACACCGGGGAGCTGTTTTTT. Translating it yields CASSFGQNTGELFF.

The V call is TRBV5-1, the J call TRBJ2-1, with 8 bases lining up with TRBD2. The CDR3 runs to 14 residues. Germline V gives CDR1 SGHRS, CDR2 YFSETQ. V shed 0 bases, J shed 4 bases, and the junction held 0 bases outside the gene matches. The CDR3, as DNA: TGCGCCAGCAGCTTGGGCGGGGGGTACAATGAGCAGTTCTTC. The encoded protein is CASSLGGGYNEQFF.

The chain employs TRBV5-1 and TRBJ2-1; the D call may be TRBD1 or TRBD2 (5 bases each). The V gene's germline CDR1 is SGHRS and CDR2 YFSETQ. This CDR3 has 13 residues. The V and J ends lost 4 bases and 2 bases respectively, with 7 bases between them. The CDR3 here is CASSTGPYNEQFF. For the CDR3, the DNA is TGCGCCAGCAGCACGGGACCCTACAATGAGCAGTTCTTC. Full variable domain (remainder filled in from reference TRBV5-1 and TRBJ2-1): KAGVTQTPRYLIKTRGQQVTLSCSPISGHRSVSWYQQTPGQGLQFLFEYFSETQRNKGNFPGRFSGRQFSNSRSEMNVSTLELGDSALYLCASSTGPYNEQFFGPGTRLTVL.

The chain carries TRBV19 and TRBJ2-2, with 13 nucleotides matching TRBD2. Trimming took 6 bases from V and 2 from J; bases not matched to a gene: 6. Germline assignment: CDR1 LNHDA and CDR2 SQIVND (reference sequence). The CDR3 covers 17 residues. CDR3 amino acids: CASSFRTSGSNTGELFF. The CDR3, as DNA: TGTGCCAGTAGCTTCCGGACTAGCGGGAGTAACACCGGGGAGCTGTTTTTT.

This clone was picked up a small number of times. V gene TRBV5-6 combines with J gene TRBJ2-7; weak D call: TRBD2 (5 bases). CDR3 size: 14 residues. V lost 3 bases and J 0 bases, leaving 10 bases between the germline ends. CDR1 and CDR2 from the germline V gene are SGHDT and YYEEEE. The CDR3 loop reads CASSSGIHSYEQYF. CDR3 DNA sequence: TGTGCCAGCAGCTCCGGGATCCACTCCTACGAGCAGTACTTC.

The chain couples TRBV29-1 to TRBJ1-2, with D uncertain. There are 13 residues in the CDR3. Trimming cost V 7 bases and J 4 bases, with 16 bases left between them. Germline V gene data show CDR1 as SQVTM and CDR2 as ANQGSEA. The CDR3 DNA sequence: TGCAGCGCCTACCTTACAGATCCCTATGGCTACACCTTC. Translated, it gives CSAYLTDPYGYTF. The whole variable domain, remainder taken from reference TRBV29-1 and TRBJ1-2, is SAVISQKPSRDICQRGTSLTIQCQVDSQVTMMFWYRQQPGQSLTLIATANQGSEATYESGFVIDKFPISRPNLTFSTLTVSNMSPEDSSIYLCSAYLTDPYGYTFGSGTRLTVV.

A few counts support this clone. CDR3 DNA: TGTGCCAGCAGTGAAGCGGCAGGACAGGCGGGCTATGGCTACACCTTC. It codes for CASSEAAGQAGYGYTF. The chain carries TRBV6-1 and TRBJ1-2; 7 positions agree with TRBD1. Losses at the gene ends were 0 bases for V and 4 bases for J; bases not matched to a gene: 8. Germline lookup yields CDR1 MNHNS and CDR2 SASEGT. The CDR3 loop spans 16 amino acids.

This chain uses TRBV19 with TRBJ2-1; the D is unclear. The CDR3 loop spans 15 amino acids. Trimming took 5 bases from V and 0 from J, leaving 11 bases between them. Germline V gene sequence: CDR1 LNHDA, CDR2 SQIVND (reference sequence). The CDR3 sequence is CASSRVAVSYNEQFF. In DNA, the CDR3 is TGTGCCAGTAGTCGAGTAGCTGTCTCCTACAATGAGCAGTTCTTC.

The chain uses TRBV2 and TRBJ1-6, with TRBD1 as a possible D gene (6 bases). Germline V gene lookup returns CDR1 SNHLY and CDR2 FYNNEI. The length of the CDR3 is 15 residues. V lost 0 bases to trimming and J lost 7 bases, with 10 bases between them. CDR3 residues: CASSEAGQTNSPLHF. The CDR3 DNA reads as TGTGCCAGCAGTGAAGCAGGACAGACCAATTCACCCCTCCACTTT.

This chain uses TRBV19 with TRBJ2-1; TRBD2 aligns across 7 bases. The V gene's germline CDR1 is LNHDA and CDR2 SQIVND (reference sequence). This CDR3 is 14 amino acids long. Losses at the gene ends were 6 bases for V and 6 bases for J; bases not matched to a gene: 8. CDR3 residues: CASRKGLGLNEQFF. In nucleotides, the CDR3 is TGTGCCAGTAGAAAAGGACTAGGACTCAATGAGCAGTTCTTC.

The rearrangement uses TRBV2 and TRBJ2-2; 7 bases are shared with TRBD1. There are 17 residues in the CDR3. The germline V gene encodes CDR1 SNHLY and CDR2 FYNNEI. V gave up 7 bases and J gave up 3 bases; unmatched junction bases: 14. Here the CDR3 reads CASTRDGGQEYTGELFF. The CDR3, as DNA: TGTGCCAGCACTCGGGACGGAGGACAGGAGTACACCGGGGAGCTGTTTTTT.

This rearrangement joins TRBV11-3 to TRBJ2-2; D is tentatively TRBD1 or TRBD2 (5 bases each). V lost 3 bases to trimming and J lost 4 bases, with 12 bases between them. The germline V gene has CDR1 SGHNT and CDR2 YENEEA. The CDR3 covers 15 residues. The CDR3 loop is CASSLRGESTGELFF. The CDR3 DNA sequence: TGTGCCAGCAGCTTGAGAGGGGAGTCCACCGGGGAGCTGTTTTTT.

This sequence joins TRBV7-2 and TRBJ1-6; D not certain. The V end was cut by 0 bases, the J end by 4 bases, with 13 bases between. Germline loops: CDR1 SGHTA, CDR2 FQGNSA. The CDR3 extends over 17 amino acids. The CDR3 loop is CASSLASGGSYNSPLHF. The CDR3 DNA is TGTGCCAGCAGCTTAGCCTCGGGCGGATCTTATAATTCACCCCTCCACTTT.

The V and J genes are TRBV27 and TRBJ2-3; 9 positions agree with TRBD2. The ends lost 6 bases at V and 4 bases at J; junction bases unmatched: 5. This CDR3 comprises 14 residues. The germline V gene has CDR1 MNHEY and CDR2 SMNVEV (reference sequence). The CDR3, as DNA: TGTGCCAGCAGACTAGCGGGTTTCTCAGATACGCAGTATTTT. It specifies CASRLAGFSDTQYF.

The CDR3 loop reads CASSRQSYEQYV. In nucleotides, the CDR3 is TGTGCCAGCAGCCGACAGTCCTACGAGCAGTACGTC. The gene calls are TRBV5-6 and TRBJ2-7; weak D call: TRBD1 (5 bases). CDR1 is SGHDT and CDR2 is YYEEEE in the germline V gene. Trimming removed 4 bases from V and 1 base from J, with 6 bases in between. CDR3 length equals 12 residues.

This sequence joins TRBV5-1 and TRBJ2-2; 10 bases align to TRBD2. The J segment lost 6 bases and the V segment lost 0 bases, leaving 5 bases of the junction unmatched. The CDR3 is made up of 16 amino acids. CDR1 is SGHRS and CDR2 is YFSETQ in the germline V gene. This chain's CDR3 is CASSLGSSGSSGELFF. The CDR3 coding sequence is TGCGCCAGCAGCTTGGGCTCTAGCGGGAGTTCCGGGGAGCTGTTTTTT.